The present entry profiles one T cell receptor (beta chain) with its context. TCRdb's copy holds only in-frame clones and misses some; the assay was immunoSEQ multiplex PCR. The sample yields about 220,000 clones, about 88% seen once. The data derive from a study of blood T cell repertoires in COVID-19. The overall study: Donors in the United States, Italy and Spain gave samples during acute or convalescent COVID-19.

Per germline, CDR1 LGHNA and CDR2 YNFKEQ. V was clipped by 0 bases and J by 3 bases; unmatched bases: 4. The CDR3 consists of 15 residues. Those who participated ranged in age from roughly 18 to 90 years and resided in about two dozen US areas. Recovery among Cohort 3 donors was established by two negative PCRs, clearance, or symptom resolution. This chain connects TRBV4-2 to TRBJ1-2; the match to TRBD1 covers 7 bases. Sequenced sample: PBMCs or T cells enriched from blood (not recorded which). This sequence was found in a woman aged 25 to 45 who had recovered from COVID-19. The chain's CDR3 is CASSQERDSHYGYTF. Written as DNA, the CDR3 is TGTGCCAGCAGCCAAGAACGGGACAGCCACTATGGCTACACCTTC.